This T cell receptor beta chain was recorded in a study of cytomegalovirus exposure and HLA in healthy donors (dated by TCRdb to 2015 to 2018). With respect to the entire study: In an earlier analysis of under 600 of the donors, less than 350 Gb of sequence data and 90 million to 120 million unique TCR beta sequences from roughly 180 million T cells were reported. An early release that covered fewer than 800 HLA-typed donors contained approximately 300 gigabases of sequencing data and 70 million to 100 million unique TCR sequences. Among the roughly 400 genotyped donors, approximately 82% belonged to the genetic ancestry cluster associated with self-reported Caucasian donors. The study was designed to test whether signatures of past pathogen exposure could be identified by cataloging public T cell receptors. The study profiled the T cell repertoires of 666 subjects by immunosequencing and related them to cytomegalovirus serostatus. In addition to the first cohort of around 670 subjects, a separate validation cohort of 130 or so different subjects was used. High-throughput TCR immunosequencing, statistical association of individual TCRs with disease status, and machine learning were combined to predict cytomegalovirus infection status. A later analysis re-examined previously published TCR beta repertoires from 500 to 700 donors and added high-resolution HLA genotyping to investigate patterns of TCR occurrence. Rather than using new phenotypic data, the later analysis identified candidate immune exposures from TCR beta sequences and from how often those sequences occurred across donors. To decide whether each TCR beta V gene segment behaved as functional or pseudogenic, an earlier analysis of some 580 of the donors relied on high-throughput TCR beta sequencing. Alongside the repertoire data, information on donor age, sex, ethnicity and CMV serostatus was compiled. A later genetic analysis used genome-wide SNP genotypes for about 65% of the 666 donors, treating that subset as a discovery cohort. Every repertoire in the discovery cohort had been generated on one and the same sequencing platform. HLA typing included class I and class II loci at four-digit resolution. Typing coverage varied by locus: 629-630 donors for A, B, C, DRB1 and DQB1; more than 500 for DQA1; approximately 570 for DPA1; approximately 470 for DPB1. Because of strong linkage in the cohort, five DR-DQ haplotypes were treated as single units for association and clustering. On average, approximately 250,000 unique TCR beta nucleotide sequences were sequenced per donor among several hundred genotyped donors of the cohort, with roughly 19% of those sequences being non-productive. What the research found in general, with its limitations: Across donors, most TCR sequences were observed very rarely, whereas some public TCRs were present in many individuals. Cytomegalovirus status was reported to be diagnosed by the classifier with high specificity and sensitivity in both the original and validation cohorts. In vitro tests confirmed that a few of the cytomegalovirus-associated TCR beta chains recognize cytomegalovirus antigens. In a later genetic analysis, fewer N-insertions in productive TCRs were reported among donors in an Asian-associated ancestry cluster than the approximately 630-donor mean. For the cohort, immune exposure information was limited to CMV serostatus. In a later genetic analysis, a missense DCLRE1C variant was associated with V-gene and J-gene trimming of TCR beta chains, and the association was replicated in an independent cohort. According to a later analysis, most CMV-associated TCR beta chains appeared to be HLA-restricted, and the HLA associations seemed to be driven largely by CMV exposure. A cluster of highly shared sequence variants was judged likely to represent a technical artifact of the sequencing pipeline. At a false discovery rate of 0.05, a later analysis linked 16,951 TCR beta sequences to specific HLA alleles. Because HLA typing was unavailable for some donors at each locus, only the typed subset was used in association tests. In an earlier analysis of a few hundred of the donors, most TCR beta V segments were observed in productive rearrangements about 87% or about 30% of the time, broadly matching IMGT annotations. In a later analysis, HLA-associated TCR beta chains were found to be more clonally expanded and to have lower generation probabilities than equally common non-associated chains. A further reported finding was that TCR beta sequences accurately predicted the HLA-A and HLA-B alleles for most subjects in the first cohort. Correlated functional status among segregating V segments might be attributable to linkage disequilibrium, but an unknown experimental factor could not be ruled out. Because counts were too low, roughly 16 rarely observed V segments, including chromosome 9 orphons, were left out of the earlier analysis of about 500 of the donors. In a later analysis, TCR association rates were found to vary across HLA loci, with the most associated TCRs seen for DRB1 alleles and the fewest for HLA-C alleles. Sequencing depth was assumed to be roughly uniform across donors in the presence/absence analyses, though that assumption may not hold. Only TCR beta chains were sequenced in this cohort, and the absence of alpha or paired-chain data limited detectable features. It was suggested by the authors that the approach could potentially be generalized to other disease states and immunological phenotypes. Strong co-occurrence of HLA alleles, especially DR and DQ, made assigning TCR associations to individual alleles difficult. In the study, 164 TCR beta chains were listed as associated with cytomegalovirus. A later analysis reported that several top co-occurrence clusters appeared linked to parvovirus B19, influenza, CMV and Epstein-Barr virus.

The cohort consisted of some 670 healthy bone marrow donors. At the time of sampling, all cohort members were nominally healthy, though unrecorded immune exposures were likely present. The donor was CMV seropositive and was included in the group of 300 or so seropositive cohort members. A peripheral blood sample was collected from each donor, and TCR beta sequencing was performed on peripheral blood mononuclear cells. Genomic DNA extraction from the blood cell samples was performed with the Qiagen DNeasy Blood Extraction Kit. Concerning this clone itself: The clone's antigen remains unknown. No clone much larger than this one lies a single base away; base qualities are absent.

The library was made by the immunoSEQ multiplex PCR assay. For the multiplex PCR, a mixture combining 60 forward primers for TCR Vbeta segments and 13 reverse primers for TCR Jbeta segments was used. The CDR3 region of rearranged TCR beta genes was amplified from genomic DNA by a multiplex PCR assay. Amplified TCR beta libraries were sequenced as 87-base-pair reads on the Illumina HiSeq System. The authors' pipeline ran thus. A later analysis counted about 80 million unique TCR beta chains across the 640 or so repertoires, and 10 million to 12 million of these chains were shared by at least two donors. A nearest-neighbor algorithm error-corrected the raw reads and collapsed the reads into unique sequences, merging closely related sequences to remove PCR and sequencing errors. Alignment of CDR3 sequences to IMGT reference sequences was used to assign V, D and J gene segments. Each retained sequence needed at least a six-nucleotide match to both a V gene segment and a J gene segment. Rearrangements were classified as productive when the CDR3 lacked stop codons and remained in frame with V and J, and all other rearrangements were classified as non-productive. Following IMGT convention, CDR3 was defined as the stretch from the second conserved V-encoded cysteine to the conserved J-encoded phenylalanine. The earlier analysis of 450 to 750 of the donors excluded any sequence lacking an unambiguous match to a single V gene segment. In an earlier analysis of several hundred of the donors, V segments were called functional above 56.7% productive rearrangements and were called segregating when the between-donor standard deviation exceeded 5%. A statistical classification framework was developed to diagnose cytomegalovirus status using the catalog of TCR beta chain sequences. V and J gene assignment, in a later analysis, came from comparing TCR nucleotide sequences with IMGT/GENE-DB human TR gene sequences. Using the TCRdist pipeline, a later analysis assigned CDR3 sequences along with most-parsimonious VDJ recombination scenarios. In a later analysis, each TCR beta chain was defined by its CDR3 amino acid sequence together with its V-gene family, and reads lacking a unique V-gene family were excluded. In a later analysis, fewer than 600 highly shared, low-generation-probability nucleotide sequences were removed to address suspected cross-contamination and a sequencing artifact. In a later analysis, a clonal expansion index for each public chain was calculated from normalized within-repertoire ranks of inferred template counts. In a later analysis, generation probabilities were computed with a VDJ recombination model fitted to out-of-frame rearrangements, and the resulting probabilities were checked against IGoR. Hypergeometric tests were used in a later analysis to score TCR-TCR, TCR-HLA and TCR-CMV co-occurrence, with a repertoire-size bias correction applied to the TCR pairs. False discovery rates were estimated in a later analysis by permuting HLA or CMV assignments 20 times. In a later analysis, co-occurring TCRs were grouped using DBSCAN, with TCRdist sequence similarity added in when clustering inside HLA-allele-positive subsets. For co-occurrence clustering, repertoires with fewer than 30,000 or more than 120,000 public chains were excluded, along with roughly five repertoires with anomalous nucleotide sharing. TCRdb mirrors the immuneACCESS table, restricted to in-frame sequences. Some clones are absent from its copies; in checked studies, under half trace to an unresolved V gene, and the reason for the others is unknown. V, J and clone size were drawn from that table, and D and trimming were deduced from the DNA. The sample yields roughly 180,000 clones; 60% to 85% were counted once. The top ten clones comprise approximately 1.4% of the sample.

The sequencing sample was made of PBMCs. This TCR was recovered from a girl aged 5 to 17 in good health and CMV-seropositive.

The CDR3 protein sequence reads: CSVRGGNSYEQYF. The DNA sequence reads TGCAGCGTTAGGGGTGGTAACTCCTACGAGCAGTACTTC. The chain was built from TRBV29-1 and TRBJ2-7; the D region possibly corresponds to TRBD1 (5 bases align). From the cysteine through the phenylalanine, the CDR3 covers 13 amino acids. Only the CDR3 DNA stays, 39 bases, in frame from base 1. Relative to germline, V is 5 bases shorter and J is 0 bases shorter, with 11 bases between their ends. Sequences SQVTM (CDR1) and ANQGSEA (CDR2) are obtained from the germline V gene.